The clone carrying this TCR beta chain was seen only a few times. The antigen remains undetermined. The source of the sample is a study of vaccination effects on CD4 cells after COVID-19. Ahead of sequencing, the ViraFEST assay grew antigen-specific CD4+ T cells using viral peptide pools. Researchers isolated CD4+ T cells once approximately eleven days of culture had elapsed. Vaccinated participants had no history of SARS-CoV-2 infection and tested negative for nucleocapsid antibodies. Profiled with immunoSEQ multiplex PCR; TCRdb holds only in-frame clones, not every one. The sample includes over 45,000 clones, more than 60% of them seen just once. The specimen was CD4+ T cells from PBMCs cultured with SARS-CoV-2 spike peptides, collected before COVID-19 vaccination. The source is a human donor who received a COVID-19 vaccine.

CDR3 DNA: TGCGCCAGCAGCTCTGGACAGGTCTACGAGCAGTACTTC. Amino acids: CASSSGQVYEQYF. The V call is TRBV5-1, the J call TRBJ2-7; 7 bases fit TRBD1. Germline loops: CDR1 SGHRS, CDR2 YFSETQ. Trimming cost V 3 bases and J 3 bases; bases outside gene matches: 3. The CDR3 covers 13 residues.